Many counts were recorded for the clone carrying this T cell receptor (beta chain). Germline-derived CDR1 and CDR2 are SNHLY and FYNNEI. There are 15 residues in the CDR3. V was clipped by 3 bases and J by 0 bases, with 9 bases between them. The data derive from a study of shared clonotypes between healthy human individuals. Clones were sequenced by immunoSEQ multiplex PCR, and TCRdb holds only the in-frame ones, with some missing. In the table there are 300,000 or so clones, 74% of which are singletons. This sequence originates from a man aged 25 to 45 in good health. The sequencing input was memory CD4+ T cells sorted from blood. Described subset: CD45RA-negative fraction. The rearrangement links TRBV2 to TRBJ1-3; D may be TRBD1 (5 bases). This chain's CDR3 is CASSDSGRSGNTIYF. CDR3 coding DNA: TGTGCCAGCAGTGATTCAGGGCGCTCTGGAAACACCATATATTTT.